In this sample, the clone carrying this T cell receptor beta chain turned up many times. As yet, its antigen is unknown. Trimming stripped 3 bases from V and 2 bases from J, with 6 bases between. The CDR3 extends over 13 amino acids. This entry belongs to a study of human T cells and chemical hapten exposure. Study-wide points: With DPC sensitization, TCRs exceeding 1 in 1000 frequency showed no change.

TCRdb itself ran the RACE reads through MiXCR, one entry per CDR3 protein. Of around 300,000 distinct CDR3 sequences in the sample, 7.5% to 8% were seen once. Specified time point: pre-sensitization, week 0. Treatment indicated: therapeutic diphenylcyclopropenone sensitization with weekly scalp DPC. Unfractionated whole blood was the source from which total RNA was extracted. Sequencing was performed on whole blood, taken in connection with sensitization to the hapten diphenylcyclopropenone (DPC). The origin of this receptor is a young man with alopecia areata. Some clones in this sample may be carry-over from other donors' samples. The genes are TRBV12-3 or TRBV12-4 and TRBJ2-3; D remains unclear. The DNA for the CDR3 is TGTGCCAGCAGTTTGGCAGACACAGATACGCAGTATTTT. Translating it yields CASSLADTDTQYF.